These 26 T cell receptor beta chains were sequenced from one sample in a study of CD8+ T cells in alopecia areata. Sorting relied on CD4, CD8alpha, NKG2D, NKG2ACE and other markers applied to pooled cutaneous lymph node cells. Sequencing used cDNA as its template, made by extracting RNA and reverse transcribing it. Libraries were prepared by immunoSEQ multiplex PCR; TCRdb keeps only in-frame clonotypes and omits some of them. The data show approximately 300,000 clones, with none appearing a single time. Input material: CD4+ T cells sorted from a lymph node. The receptors were gathered from a C3H/HeJ mouse with alopecia areata. For the strain, the MHC haplotype given is H2-k.

In this sample, this clone turned up a few times. Each gene name is a mouse one. Read sequence stops 4 residues before the CDR3 end, and the germline J gene provides the missing end. Other DNA sequences in this sample translate to the same CDR3. The V call is TRBV1, the J call TRBJ2-1; 10 positions match TRBD1. This CDR3 is 14 amino acids long. Germline CDR1 NSQYPW, CDR2 LRSPGD (reference sequence). This CDR3 reads CTCSGDRGGAEQFF. Partial CDR3 DNA: TGCACCTGCAGTGGGGACAGGGGAGGGGCT.

As regards this clone: Gene and germline names: mouse. Read coverage stops 4 residues before the CDR3 terminus; the germline J gene supplies the remainder. The chain carries TRBV13-1 and TRBJ2-3; 9 bases align to TRBD1. Losses at the gene ends were 0 bases for V and 4 bases for J; bases not matched to a gene: 3. Germline V CDR1 and CDR2: NSHNY, SYGAGN. The CDR3 runs 15 residues. The sequenced part of the CDR3 DNA is TGTGCCAGCAGTGATGTTGGACAGGGGTCAGAA. It encodes CASSDVGQGSE. The whole CDR3 protein reads CASSDVGQGSETLYF.

This clone was detected a few times. A far larger clone is one nucleotide away, so this likely arose from a read error. Gene names are the mouse ones. The read is 4 residues too short to cover the CDR3 end, so that end is filled in from the germline J gene. The chain employs TRBV2 and TRBJ1-2; perhaps TRBD1 as D (6 bases). Looked up from germline, CDR1 is LGHNA and CDR2 is YSYQKL. The CDR3 runs 13 residues. V was shortened by 6 bases and J by 0 bases, with 8 bases between the two germline ends. CDR3 DNA (partial): TGTGCCAGCAGGGACAGTGCAAACTCC. Translating it yields CASRDSANS. The CDR3 reads in full as CASRDSANSDYTF.

To note about this clone: Gene names refer to mouse genes. The read terminates 4 residues before the CDR3 end, so the remaining end is supplied by the germline J gene. The rearrangement uses TRBV14 and TRBJ2-4; D uncertain. Germline V gene sequence: CDR1 SGHDT, CDR2 FRDEAV. V shed 5 bases and J shed 0 bases, with 16 bases lying between them. There are 16 residues in the CDR3. The CDR3 region is CASSLPRQHSQNTLYF. The sequenced part of the CDR3 DNA is TGTGCCAGCAGCCTCCCTCGACAACATAGTCAAAAC.

This clone occurred a few times. Gene labels here are mouse ones. With the read ending 4 residues before the CDR3 end, the germline J gene is used to fill in that end. The chain carries TRBV17 and TRBJ1-1; TRBD1 matches at 9 bases. CDR1 and CDR2 (germline): MNHDT, YYDKIL. V was pared by 5 bases and J by 0 bases, with 4 bases of the junction left unmatched. The CDR3 sequence is 15 residues long. The CDR3 here is CASSLRDRANTEVFF. The sequenced part of the CDR3 DNA is TGTGCTAGCAGTCTCCGGGACAGGGCAAACACA.

As for this clone: Mouse germline and gene names are used. With the read ending 4 residues before the CDR3 end, the germline J gene is used to fill in that end. The genes are TRBV1 and TRBJ2-2; tentative D call: TRBD1 (6 bases). Between the trimmed V and J ends, which lost 3 bases and 3 bases, there was a span of 8 bases. The CDR3 length is 14 residues. Germline lookup yields CDR1 NSQYPW and CDR2 LRSPGD (reference sequence). The CDR3 region is CTCSATGYTGQLYF. Incomplete CDR3 DNA: TGCACCTGCAGTGCCACAGGGTACACCGGG.

This clone was found a few times. The gene names given are mouse names. This same CDR3 is encoded by further DNA sequences in the sample. The part of the CDR3 DNA that was read is TGTGCCAGCAGTGAACTGGGGGGGCTTGCT. Encoded protein: CASSELGGLA. The full CDR3 reads CASSELGGLAEQFF. The genes are TRBV13-3 and TRBJ2-1, with 11 positions matching TRBD2. The read ends 4 residues before the CDR3 terminus; that terminus is restored from the germline J gene. J gave up 6 bases and V 2 bases, and 1 base lay outside the gene matches. Germline V gene data show CDR1 as NNHDY and CDR2 as SYVADS. This CDR3 region has 14 residues.

The table lists this clone with a few counts. Gene names and germline refer to mouse. The CDR3 is cut off 4 residues early in the read; its end comes from the germline J gene. J is TRBJ1-2 and V is TRBV13-2; no clear D. The germline V and J ends were trimmed by 5 bases and 1 base, with 9 bases remaining between them. This CDR3 has 13 residues. Germline V gives CDR1 NNHNN, CDR2 SYGAGS (reference sequence). The sequenced CDR3 bases are TGTGCCAGCGGGCCTCAACAAAACTCC. This codes for CASGPQQNS. The whole CDR3 protein is CASGPQQNSDYTF.

The table lists this clone with many counts. Gene and germline names: mouse. The CDR3 end falls 3 residues outside the read, so it is completed with the germline J gene. The identical CDR3 is also encoded by other nucleotide sequences in the sample. The chain couples TRBV13-1 to TRBJ1-6; D unresolved. TRBJ1-6 is an ORF for which the function is uncertain. In germline, CDR1 is NSHNY, CDR2 SYGAGN. V lost 0 bases, J lost 4 bases, and 5 bases lay in between. The CDR3 extends over 14 amino acids. CDR3 sequence: CASSDDRYNSPLYF. The CDR3 bases that were read are TGTGCCAGCAGTGATGACAGATATAATTCGCCC.

Remarks on this clone: Here the gene names and germline are mouse. The observed sequence ends 4 residues before the CDR3 terminus, with the missing tail filled in from the germline J gene. The identical CDR3 is also encoded by other nucleotide sequences in the sample. The chain recombines TRBV13-2 with TRBJ2-3, with TRBD2 identical over 7 bases. The CDR3 covers 15 residues. V shed 3 bases and J 0 bases; nucleotides not matched to a gene: 4. Germline V gives CDR1 NNHNN, CDR2 SYGAGS (reference sequence). Incomplete CDR3 DNA: TGTGCCAGCGGTGGTGGGGGGACTAGTGCAGAA. Translated: CASGGGGTSAE. The CDR3 reads in full as CASGGGGTSAETLYF.

This clone was found a few times. Germline and genes here are mouse. Sequencing ends 4 residues short of the CDR3 end; the germline J gene provides the rest. The rearrangement uses TRBV13-1 and TRBJ2-7; TRBD2 agrees at 12 bases. The CDR3 sequence is 15 residues long. With 5 bases clipped from V and 3 bases from J, the junction kept 6 bases outside the gene matches. Germline CDR1 is NSHNY and CDR2 is SYGAGN. The DNA read from the CDR3 is TGTGCCAGCAGCCCCGGGACTGGGGGGAGCTAT. Its protein product is CASSPGTGGSY. From start to end, the CDR3 is CASSPGTGGSYEQYF.

A few counts support this clone. Mouse names are used for the genes. Sequencing ends 4 residues short of the CDR3 end; the germline J gene provides the rest. The sample holds other DNA sequences that translate to the same CDR3. The V and J genes are TRBV1 and TRBJ2-1; 7 nucleotides match TRBD2. This CDR3 contains 16 residues. Germline loops: CDR1 NSQYPW, CDR2 LRSPGD (reference sequence). V trimming: 3 bases; J trimming: 1 base; junction bases outside the gene matches: 6. The part of the CDR3 DNA that was read is TGCACCTGCAGTGCCGATGGCTGGGGGAACTATGCT. It yields the protein CTCSADGWGNYA. The full CDR3 protein reads CTCSADGWGNYAEQFF.

In this sample, this clone turned up a few times. Gene names and germline match the mouse. The observed sequence ends 4 residues before the CDR3 terminus, with the missing tail filled in from the germline J gene. The chain carries TRBV5 and TRBJ2-7; tentatively, D is TRBD1 (6 bases). The CDR3 has 13 residues. CDR1 and CDR2 from the germline V gene are LGHNA and YNLKQL (reference sequence). The sequenced part of the CDR3 DNA is TGTGCCAGCAGCCCCGGGACAAATTAT. This encodes CASSPGTNY. The full CDR3 protein reads CASSPGTNYEQYF.

Comment on this clone: Gene labels here are mouse ones. The read stops 4 residues short of the end of the CDR3; the missing end is completed from the germline J gene. Other DNA sequences from this sample encode an identical CDR3 as well. This rearrangement joins TRBV1 to TRBJ2-5, with 10 bases lining up with TRBD2. The CDR3 extends over 16 amino acids. J gave up 1 base and V 1 base, and 2 bases lay outside the gene matches. From germline, CDR1 is NSQYPW and CDR2 LRSPGD (reference sequence). The CDR3 bases that were read are TGCACCTGCAGTGCAGGGACTGGGGGCTACCAAGAC. Translation gives CTCSAGTGGYQD. The CDR3 in its entirety is CTCSAGTGGYQDTQYF.

Note on this clone: Gene names and germline refer to mouse. The missing CDR3 end, 4 residues past where the read stops, is filled in from the germline J gene. The chain uses TRBV13-2 and TRBJ2-7, with D maybe TRBD1 (5 bases). The CDR3 is 14 residues long. Germline V gives CDR1 NNHNN, CDR2 SYGAGS (reference sequence). The CDR3 spells CASGDGQKSYEQYF. The sequenced CDR3 bases are TGTGCCAGCGGTGATGGACAGAAAAGTTAT.

On this clone: Gene labels here are mouse ones. The read comes to an end 4 residues before the CDR3 does, leaving the germline J gene to fill in the end. The chain couples TRBV13-1 to TRBJ2-3; 12 bases agree with TRBD2. From germline, CDR1 is NSHNY and CDR2 SYGAGN. This CDR3 is built from 16 residues. The J segment lost 1 base and the V segment lost 3 bases, leaving 3 bases of the junction unmatched. CDR3 bases read: TGTGCCAGCAGTGGACTGGGGGGGCGCGGTGCAGAA. Amino acid sequence: CASSGLGGRGAE. The CDR3 in full is CASSGLGGRGAETLYF.

This clone showed up just a few times. Germline and genes here are mouse. The CDR3 extends 4 residues past the end of the read, so its final part is completed from the germline J gene. The chain recombines TRBV13-1 with TRBJ2-4, with a possible D match to TRBD1 (7 bases). The CDR3 length is 16 residues. V lost 0 bases and J 0 bases, leaving 11 bases between the germline ends. Germline V gene lookup returns CDR1 NSHNY and CDR2 SYGAGN. The CDR3 sequence is CASSDARGRSQNTLYF. CDR3 bases read: TGTGCCAGCAGTGATGCAAGGGGGCGTAGTCAAAAC.

This clone was seen ten or more times. Germline and genes: mouse. The read ends 4 residues early relative to the CDR3; the germline J gene fills the gap. This CDR3 is also generated by other DNA sequences in the sample. The rearrangement uses TRBV31 and TRBJ2-3; the D gene could be TRBD1 or TRBD2 (6 bases each). Germline V gene sequence: CDR1 GKSSPN, CDR2 SITVG. This CDR3 has 14 amino acids. The V gene lost 0 bases and the J gene lost 0 bases, with 7 bases spanning the gap. The sequenced CDR3 bases are TGTGCCTGGAGTCTGGGGGCTAGTGCAGAA. Translating it yields CAWSLGASAE. The entire CDR3 protein reads CAWSLGASAETLYF.

This clone was observed a handful of times. Gene names denote mouse genes. The CDR3 end is not reached by the read, which stops 4 residues before it; the germline J gene fills it in. The identical CDR3 is also encoded by other nucleotide sequences in the sample. The genes are TRBV17 and TRBJ1-1, with D maybe TRBD1 (6 bases). CDR1 and CDR2 from the germline V gene are MNHDT and YYDKIL. The CDR3 is made up of 14 amino acids. V was trimmed by 6 bases and J by 0 bases, leaving 11 bases between them. The CDR3 here is CASSRDNANTEVFF. The sequenced part of the CDR3 DNA is TGTGCTAGCAGCCGGGACAATGCAAACACA.

As regards this clone: Gene names are mouse gene names. The CDR3 end falls 4 residues outside the read, so it is completed with the germline J gene. The same CDR3 can be traced to other DNA sequences in this sample. The chain uses TRBV5 and TRBJ2-1; TRBD1 matches 8 bases. This CDR3 contains 14 residues. Germline V gene data show CDR1 as LGHNA and CDR2 as YNLKQL (reference sequence). The trim removed 4 bases at V and 3 bases at J, leaving 2 bases unmatched. Incomplete CDR3 DNA: TGTGCCAGCAGCCCCCAGGGGGCCTATGCT. This gives the protein CASSPQGAYA. The full CDR3 protein reads CASSPQGAYAEQFF.

This clone was seen a handful of times. Gene names and germline refer to mouse. The read comes to an end 4 residues before the CDR3 does, leaving the germline J gene to fill in the end. The V call is TRBV13-3, the J call TRBJ1-2; a possible D gene is TRBD1 (5 bases). Germline V gives CDR1 NNHDY, CDR2 SYVADS. Trimming left V 3 bases short and J 1 base short, with 13 bases between. The CDR3 extends over 15 amino acids. The CDR3 is CASSGPRGGNSDYTF. The sequenced part of the CDR3 DNA is TGTGCCAGCAGTGGGCCCCGGGGGGGAAACTCC.

This clone was found many times. Germline and genes here are mouse. The read terminates 4 residues before the CDR3 end, so the remaining end is supplied by the germline J gene. The chain carries TRBV13-1 and TRBJ2-5; D unresolved. With 2 bases removed from V and 2 bases from J, the gap between germline ends came to 6 bases. This CDR3 region has 13 residues. From germline, CDR1 is NSHNY and CDR2 SYGAGN. The CDR3 region is CASSDRFQDTQYF. The covered CDR3 bases are TGTGCCAGCAGTGACAGGTTCCAAGAC.

The sample holds many counts of this clone. The listed genes are named as in mouse. The read finishes 4 residues shy of the CDR3 end, and the germline J gene is used to complete it. This sequence joins TRBV17 and TRBJ2-7; D perhaps matches TRBD2 (5 bases). The CDR3 has 15 residues. The germline V gene encodes CDR1 MNHDT and CDR2 YYDKIL. Trimming pared 3 bases from V and 0 bases from J, leaving 12 bases between. The CDR3 spells CASSRMGSSSYEQYF. The sequenced part of the CDR3 DNA is TGTGCTAGCAGTAGGATGGGGTCGAGCTCCTAT.

A note on this clone: Each gene name is a mouse one. Sequencing ends 4 residues short of the CDR3 end; the germline J gene provides the rest. This chain uses TRBV13-2 with TRBJ2-1, with 8 bases identical to TRBD2. Germline CDR1 reads NNHNN; CDR2 reads SYGAGS (reference sequence). The CDR3 extends over 15 amino acids. V shed 0 bases, J shed 3 bases, and the junction held 2 bases outside the gene matches. CDR3 region: CASGDEGGAYAEQFF. The CDR3 DNA, read in part, is TGTGCCAGCGGTGATGAGGGGGGGGCCTATGCT.

This clone was found a few times. Genes here carry mouse names. Read sequence stops 4 residues before the CDR3 end, and the germline J gene provides the missing end. The rearrangement joins TRBV5 to TRBJ2-2; 10 nucleotides agree with TRBD2. This CDR3 comprises 15 residues. Unmatched junction bases numbered 2, after V lost 5 bases and J lost 2 bases. From germline, CDR1 is LGHNA and CDR2 YNLKQL (reference sequence). The sequenced part of the CDR3 DNA is TGTGCCAGCAGCGGACTGGGGGTGAACACCGGG. Encoded protein: CASSGLGVNTG. The whole CDR3 is CASSGLGVNTGQLYF.

The table lists this clone with a few counts. Gene names are mouse gene names. The CDR3 end falls 3 residues outside the read, so it is completed with the germline J gene. Additional DNA sequences in this sample encode the identical CDR3. This chain joins TRBV1 and TRBJ1-6; TRBD1 might be the D (6 bases). TRBJ1-6 carries the ORF label, with uncertain function. Trimming took 3 bases from V and 3 from J, leaving 9 bases between them. This CDR3 region has 15 residues. Germline CDR1 and CDR2: NSQYPW and LRSPGD (reference sequence). CDR3 amino acids: CTCSAGTNYNSPLYF. CDR3 DNA, as far as it was read: TGCACCTGCAGTGCCGGGACAAACTATAATTCGCCC.